This paragraph covers one TCR beta chain sequence. Its antigen is currently unknown. Clones were read by immunoSEQ multiplex PCR, and TCRdb kept only the in-frame ones, dropping some. Of 60,000 to 65,000 clones listed, approximately 90% are singletons. No patient had autoimmune disease or received systemic immunosuppression. The sample is drawn from a study of OX40 agonist ivuxolimab in advanced cancers. Points from the study as a whole: Researchers did not establish what antigens the expanded peripheral T cells target. Several nonresponders also turned out to have low normalized T-cell clonal expansion.

The V end lost 6 bases, the J end lost 8 bases, and 13 bases lay between the germline ends. Germline CDR1 and CDR2: SGHTA and FQGNSA. This CDR3 spans 12 amino acids. The receptor's source is an adult with an advanced solid tumor such as melanoma, head and neck, liver or kidney cancer. The input for sequencing was CD4+ or CD8+ T cells sorted from blood, taken in a trial of the OX40 agonist ivuxolimab. The rearrangement links TRBV7-2 to TRBJ1-2; D not certain. The CDR3 is CASRFSGAGYTF. In DNA, the CDR3 is TGTGCCAGCAGGTTCTCGGGCGCGGGCTACACCTTC. The whole variable domain, remainder taken from reference TRBV7-2 and TRBJ1-2, is GAGVSQSPSNKVTEKGKDVELRCDPISGHTALYWYRQSLGQGLEFLIYFQGNSAPDKSGLPSDRFSAERTGGSVSTLTIQRTQQEDSAVYLCASRFSGAGYTFGSGTRLTVV.